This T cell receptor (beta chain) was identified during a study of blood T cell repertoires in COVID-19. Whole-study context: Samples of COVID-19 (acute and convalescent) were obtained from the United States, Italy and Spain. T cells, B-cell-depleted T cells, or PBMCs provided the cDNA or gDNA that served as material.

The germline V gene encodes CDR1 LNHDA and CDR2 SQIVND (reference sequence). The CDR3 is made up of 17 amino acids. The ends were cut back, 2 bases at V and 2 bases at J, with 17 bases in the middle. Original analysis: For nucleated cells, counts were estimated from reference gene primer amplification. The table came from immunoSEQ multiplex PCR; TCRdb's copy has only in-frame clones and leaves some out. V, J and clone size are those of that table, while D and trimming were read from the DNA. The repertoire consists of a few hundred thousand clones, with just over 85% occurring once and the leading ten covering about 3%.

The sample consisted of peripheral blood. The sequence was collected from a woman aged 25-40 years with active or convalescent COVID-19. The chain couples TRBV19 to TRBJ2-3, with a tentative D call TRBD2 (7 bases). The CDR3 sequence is CASSIRGLGGLTDTQYF. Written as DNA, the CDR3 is TGTGCCAGTAGTATAAGGGGTTTGGGGGGGCTCACAGATACGCAGTATTTT.